The next 19 T cell receptor beta chains were all read from a single sample in a study of persistence of HIV-infected CD4 T cells. Stimulation used approximately 9.5 ug/mL lysate from CMV-infected fibroblasts. Memory cells lacking CD40L and CD69 with high CD45RO were sorted. The libraries were made with immunoSEQ version 4 in survey mode. The method was immunoSEQ multiplex PCR; TCRdb's version includes in-frame clones alone and lacks a portion of them. The table includes 25,000 to 30,000 clones, 78% detected once. These receptors lack a known antigen. The sample was CD4+ T cells sorted from PBMCs after approximately 18-hour stimulation, taken from a patient who received antiretroviral therapy. The receptor set was obtained from an adult woman with HIV who was CMV-seropositive.

The gene calls are TRBV9 and TRBJ2-7, with a weak D call TRBD1 (6 bases). CDR1 and CDR2 (germline): SGDLS, YYNGEE. The CDR3 runs to 14 residues. Trimming removed 3 bases from V and 5 bases from J, with 15 bases in between. The CDR3 coding sequence is TGTGCCAGCAGCGGGGGACACCAGGGCCACGAGCAGTACTTC. Its protein product is CASSGGHQGHEQYF.

DNA of the CDR3: TGTGCCAGCAGGGGGACAGGGGAGAAAGCTTTCTTT. Residues: CASRGTGEKAFF. The chain couples TRBV6-5 to TRBJ1-1; 10 bases map to TRBD1. The CDR3 runs to 12 residues. The germline CDR1 and CDR2 sequences are MNHEY and SVGAGI. V shed 6 bases, J shed 9 bases, and the junction held 4 bases outside the gene matches.

This clone was observed a handful of times. The chain recombines TRBV27 with TRBJ1-6; D is ambiguous. CDR3 length equals 14 residues. V was shortened by 7 bases and J by 6 bases, with 13 bases between the two germline ends. Germline V lookup: CDR1 MNHEY, CDR2 SMNVEV (reference sequence). The CDR3 sequence: CASTGFGFNSPLHF. Here the CDR3 DNA reads TGTGCCAGCACCGGTTTCGGGTTTAATTCACCCCTCCACTTT.

J is TRBJ2-7 and V is TRBV6-2 or TRBV6-3, with TRBD1 as a possible D gene (6 bases). The CDR3 spans 14 residues. CDR1 and CDR2 from the germline V gene are MNHEY and SVGEGT. Between the trimmed V and J ends, which lost 5 bases and 3 bases, there was a span of 14 bases. DNA for the CDR3: TGTGCCAGCAGTAGACCGGGACAAGACTACGAGCAGTACTTC. Its translation: CASSRPGQDYEQYF.

This chain joins TRBV5-1 and TRBJ1-2; tentative D call: TRBD1 (6 bases). The V gene's germline CDR1 is SGHRS and CDR2 YFSETQ. This CDR3 has 15 amino acids. V gave up 5 bases and J gave up 4 bases, with 18 bases separating them. CDR3: CASRPNAGGSYGYTF. CDR3 DNA sequence: TGCGCCAGCAGGCCGAACGCGGGGGGCAGCTATGGCTACACCTTC. The full variable domain, rest sourced from reference TRBV5-1 and TRBJ1-2, is KAGVTQTPRYLIKTRGQQVTLSCSPISGHRSVSWYQQTPGQGLQFLFEYFSETQRNKGNFPGRFSGRQFSNSRSEMNVSTLELGDSALYLCASRPNAGGSYGYTFGSGTRLTVV.

The V and J genes are TRBV29-1 and TRBJ2-4, with a tentative D call TRBD2 (6 bases). CDR3 length equals 13 residues. Germline V gene data show CDR1 as SQVTM and CDR2 as ANQGSEA. V shed 6 bases and J shed 5 bases, with 14 bases lying between them. CDR3 in amino acids: CSVDFGGENIQYF. In DNA, the CDR3 is TGCAGCGTGGACTTCGGAGGGGAAAACATTCAGTACTTC.

The CDR3 DNA reads as TGTGCCAGCAGCGTAACGGGATCCCCTGCGAACACCGGGGAGCTGTTTTTT. Translated, it gives CASSVTGSPANTGELFF. This chain links TRBV9 with TRBJ2-2, with D perhaps matching TRBD2 (5 bases). The germline V gene has CDR1 SGDLS and CDR2 YYNGEE. V lost 1 base and J lost 0, with 13 bases in between. CDR3 length equals 17 residues.

The gene calls are TRBV19 and TRBJ2-5; TRBD1 agrees at 7 bases. Germline lookup yields CDR1 LNHDA and CDR2 SQIVND (reference sequence). V lost 9 bases, J lost 1 base, and 8 bases stayed unmatched. The CDR3 has 14 amino acids. The DNA for the CDR3 is TGTGCCAGCTCCCGAAACAGGGGCCAAGAGACCCAGTACTTC. This codes for CASSRNRGQETQYF.

The chain employs TRBV6-5 and TRBJ1-1; D uncertain. V was pared by 2 bases and J by 6 bases, with 10 bases between. Germline CDR1 and CDR2: MNHEY and SVGAGI. This CDR3 is 13 amino acids long. In DNA form, the CDR3 reads TGTGCCAGCAGTTACCTCGACCCACCTGAAGCTTTCTTT. As protein: CASSYLDPPEAFF.

This chain connects TRBV6-5 to TRBJ1-4; possible D gene TRBD1, 6 bases. V was cut by 6 bases and J by 7 bases, with 15 bases left in between. This CDR3 has 14 amino acids. Germline V gene sequence: CDR1 MNHEY, CDR2 SVGAGI. CDR3 nucleotides: TGTGCCAGCAGCCCCAGGGGTCCCGGTGAAAAACTGTTTTTT. It yields the protein CASSPRGPGEKLFF.

By share of the sample, this clone is medium-sized. The V gene is TRBV2, the J gene TRBJ2-5; tentative D call: TRBD1 (6 bases). V was cut by 8 bases and J by 4 bases, with 11 bases left in between. The CDR3 is 12 amino acids. The V gene's germline CDR1 is SNHLY and CDR2 FYNNEI. The CDR3 coding sequence is TGTGCCAGCTTCGGCAGGGGAGAGACCCAGTACTTC. Protein product: CASFGRGETQYF.

The chain is built from TRBV7-9 and TRBJ2-7; D perhaps matches TRBD2 (5 bases). CDR3 length equals 14 residues. V was pared by 5 bases and J by 0 bases, with 11 bases between. Germline lookup yields CDR1 SEHNR and CDR2 FQNEAQ (reference sequence). The CDR3 loop reads CASSPSGFSYEQYF. DNA for the CDR3: TGTGCCAGCAGCCCCTCGGGGTTCTCCTACGAGCAGTACTTC.

This chain connects TRBV30 to TRBJ2-3, with 9 bases aligning to TRBD2. The V gene end was trimmed by 4 bases and the J gene end by 5 bases; junction bases not matched to a gene: 13. Germline lookup yields CDR1 GTSNPN and CDR2 SVGIG (reference sequence). The CDR3 extends over 16 amino acids. CDR3 in amino acids: CAWIRAGGQFGDTQYF. The CDR3 coding sequence is TGTGCCTGGATTCGGGCGGGGGGGCAATTCGGAGATACGCAGTATTTT.

This clone was found a few times. The chain employs TRBV12-3 or TRBV12-4 and TRBJ2-1; 8 bases match TRBD2. The CDR3 runs 12 residues. With V trimmed by 5 bases and J by 10 bases, 4 bases remained unmatched. The CDR3 sequence: CASSPRLAEQFF. CDR3 DNA: TGTGCCAGCAGTCCTCGACTAGCGGAGCAGTTCTTC.

The rearrangement uses TRBV5-6 and TRBJ1-1, with unresolved D. The CDR3 is 13 residues long. CDR1 SGHDT and CDR2 YYEEEE come from the germline V gene. V shed 0 bases and J shed 1 base, with 4 bases lying between them. The CDR3 DNA is TGTGCCAGCAGCTTGGTCGCGAACACTGAAGCTTTCTTT. Translated, it gives CASSLVANTEAFF.

The chain is built from TRBV27 and TRBJ1-2, with 10 nucleotides matching TRBD1. The length of the CDR3 is 13 residues. V was pared by 4 bases and J by 4 bases, with 0 bases of the junction left unmatched. Per the germline V gene, CDR1 is MNHEY and CDR2 is SMNVEV (reference sequence). DNA for the CDR3: TGTGCCAGCAGTTGGACAGGGGGCTATGGCTACACCTTC. Encoded protein: CASSWTGGYGYTF.

The chain joins TRBV7-3 to TRBJ2-1; D is unresolved. Germline CDR1 reads SGHTA; CDR2 reads FQGTGA. This CDR3 contains 16 residues. Trimming took off 3 bases at V and 0 bases at J, with 12 bases between the two ends. CDR3 region: CASSLVGTSSYNEQFF. The CDR3 DNA is TGTGCCAGCAGCTTGGTAGGAACGAGCTCCTACAATGAGCAGTTCTTC.

The chain links TRBV6-5 to TRBJ1-1; D is unclear. V lost 9 bases and J lost 4, with 9 bases in between. The CDR3 loop spans 11 amino acids. Germline assignment: CDR1 MNHEY and CDR2 SVGAGI. The CDR3 nucleotides read TGTGCCAGGGAAACGATCACTGAAGCTTTCTTT. It codes for CARETITEAFF.

The chain links TRBV24-1 to TRBJ1-5, with D unclear. CDR1 is KGHDR, CDR2 SFDVKD, per germline. This CDR3 contains 14 residues. V lost 5 bases and J lost 2, with 9 bases in between. The CDR3 DNA follows: TGTGCCACCAGTGGCCCTGACGGCAATCAGCCCCAGCATTTT. Its protein is CATSGPDGNQPQHF.